Below, 25 T cell receptor beta chains from the same sample are listed, as sequenced in a study of T cell clones after liver transplantation. Only in-frame clones appear in the TCRdb table, and some are missing; sequencing was by immunoSEQ multiplex PCR. This table holds about 15,000 clones, less than 85% found once. The sequences come from CD8+ T cells from blood, collected approximately 43 months after liver transplant. The receptors originated from a human patient who received a liver transplant. A subset of T cells may come from the graft donor.

The chain is built from TRBV5-1 and TRBJ1-1; 8 bases line up with TRBD1. The germline CDR1 and CDR2 sequences are SGHRS and YFSETQ. The CDR3 is 15 residues long. Trimming removed 0 bases from V and 4 bases from J; junction bases left unmatched: 5. CDR3 residues: CASSLAQGAVTEAFF. As DNA, the CDR3 is TGCGCCAGCAGCTTGGCCCAGGGGGCAGTCACTGAAGCTTTCTTT.

In its sample, this clone was seen once. The chain uses TRBV15 and TRBJ1-4; 11 bases map to TRBD1. Germline V lookup: CDR1 LNHNV, CDR2 YYDKDF (reference sequence). V gave up 8 bases and J gave up 5 bases; unmatched junction bases: 4. The CDR3 extends over 14 amino acids. Here the CDR3 reads CATGTGGANEKLFF. The CDR3 coding sequence is TGTGCCACCGGGACAGGGGGTGCCAATGAAAAACTGTTTTTT.

V usage is TRBV7-7 and J usage is TRBJ2-5; no firm D call. The CDR3 runs 16 residues. The germline CDR1 and CDR2 sequences are SSHAT and FNYEAQ (reference sequence). Trimming took 5 bases from V and 2 from J, leaving 18 bases between them. CDR3 loop: CASSPTRVWRQETQYF. CDR3 DNA sequence: TGTGCCAGCAGCCCCACACGGGTGTGGCGGCAAGAGACCCAGTACTTC.

This rearrangement joins TRBV7-2 to TRBJ2-7; D not resolved. The V and J ends lost 8 bases and 3 bases respectively, with 8 bases between them. The CDR3 is 11 amino acids. Germline V CDR1 and CDR2: SGHTA, FQGNSA. The DNA for the CDR3 is TGTGCCAGCGTCGATGGCTACGAGCAGTACTTC. This translates into CASVDGYEQYF. The whole variable domain, remainder taken from reference TRBV7-2 and TRBJ2-7, is GAGVSQSPSNKVTEKGKDVELRCDPISGHTALYWYRQSLGQGLEFLIYFQGNSAPDKSGLPSDRFSAERTGGSVSTLTIQRTQQEDSAVYLCASVDGYEQYFGPGTRLTVT.

V is TRBV5-6 and J is TRBJ1-6; D not certain. Trimming cost V 3 bases and J 7 bases, with 17 bases left between them. The CDR3 sequence is 16 residues long. The germline CDR1 and CDR2 sequences are SGHDT and YYEEEE. The chain's CDR3 is CASSSSYMVTNSPLHF. The CDR3 region has the DNA TGTGCCAGCAGCTCCTCCTACATGGTAACCAATTCACCCCTCCACTTT.

This clone is labeled as medium-sized (0.01 to 0.1%). V is TRBV7-8 and J is TRBJ2-2; TRBD2 agrees at 12 bases. Germline CDR1 reads SGHVS; CDR2 reads FQNEAQ. This CDR3 contains 17 residues. The junction had 12 bases not matched to a gene; V was cut back by 6 bases and J by 7 bases. In DNA, the CDR3 is TGTGCCAGCAGTTACCCCGCGACTAGCGGGAGCGTCGGGGAGCTGTTTTTT. It encodes CASSYPATSGSVGELFF.

The chain links TRBV6-6 to TRBJ2-7; 9 bases map to TRBD1. V was clipped by 4 bases and J by 3 bases; unmatched bases: 10. This CDR3 comprises 16 residues. Germline CDR1 is MNHNY and CDR2 is SVGAGI (reference sequence). The CDR3 is CASSSGTGHTYYEQYF. The CDR3 coding sequence is TGTGCCAGCAGTTCCGGGACAGGGCACACTTACTACGAGCAGTACTTC.

The V and J genes are TRBV28 and TRBJ2-3; 10 bases align to TRBD2. The V gene's germline CDR1 is MDHEN and CDR2 SYDVKM. The J segment lost 5 bases and the V segment lost 1 base, leaving 9 bases of the junction unmatched. The CDR3 consists of 17 residues. The chain's CDR3 is CASSLSSSGRRRDTQYF. CDR3 nucleotides: TGTGCCAGCAGTTTATCCTCTAGCGGGAGAAGGAGAGATACGCAGTATTTT.

The V call is TRBV6-1, the J call TRBJ1-4; D unresolved. V was pared by 11 bases and J by 13 bases, with 11 bases between. This CDR3 is built from 9 residues. Germline V gives CDR1 MNHNS, CDR2 SASEGT. The CDR3 nucleotides are TGTGCCGCTTCCCTGGTACTGTTTTTT. Its protein product is CAASLVLFF.

The rearrangement joins TRBV19 to TRBJ2-7, with TRBD1 identical over 10 bases. The CDR3 has 15 residues. Losses at the gene ends were 5 bases for V and 1 base for J; bases not matched to a gene: 5. Per the germline V gene, CDR1 is LNHDA and CDR2 is SQIVND (reference sequence). Here the CDR3 DNA reads TGTGCCAGTAGTGTCCCGGGACAGGGGTCCTACGAGCAGTACTTC. This codes for CASSVPGQGSYEQYF. The full variable domain, with the rest looked up from reference TRBV19 and TRBJ2-7, is DGGITQSPKYLFRKEGQNVTLSCEQNLNHDAMYWYRQDPGQGLRLIYYSQIVNDFQKGDIAEGYSVSREKKESFPLTVTSAQKNPTAFYLCASSVPGQGSYEQYFGPGTRLTVT.

The chain employs TRBV6-8 and TRBJ2-1, with D uncertain. The germline V and J ends were trimmed by 1 base and 2 bases, with 9 bases remaining between them. Looked up from germline, CDR1 is MNHGY and CDR2 is SAAAGT. The CDR3 runs to 15 residues. The CDR3 DNA is TGTGCCAGCAGTTACTATCTGTCCACCTACAATGAGCAGTTCTTC. It is translated as CASSYYLSTYNEQFF.

The genes are TRBV29-1 and TRBJ2-1, with D perhaps matching TRBD1 (6 bases). Germline values: CDR1 SQVTM, CDR2 ANQGSEA. Trimming pared 3 bases from V and 2 bases from J, leaving 11 bases between. The CDR3 loop spans 14 amino acids. The DNA of the CDR3 is TGCAGCGTTGAGAACAGGGAAGCCTACAATGAGCAGTTCTTC. This codes for CSVENREAYNEQFF.

The chain couples TRBV7-3 to TRBJ1-1; unclear D gene. The CDR3 runs 14 residues. V was cut by 5 bases and J by 3 bases, with 13 bases left in between. Germline assignment: CDR1 SGHTA and CDR2 FQGTGA. Here the CDR3 reads CASSPSGGYTEAFF. For the CDR3, the DNA is TGTGCCAGCAGCCCCAGCGGCGGATACACTGAAGCTTTCTTT.

This clone was counted a single time. The chain links TRBV5-1 to TRBJ2-7, with 7 bases matching TRBD2. CDR1 is SGHRS, CDR2 YFSETQ, per germline. The J segment lost 2 bases and the V segment lost 3 bases, leaving 5 bases of the junction unmatched. The CDR3 sequence is 14 residues long. The CDR3 reads CASSSRGDPYEQYF. DNA of the CDR3: TGCGCCAGCAGCTCCCGGGGGGATCCCTACGAGCAGTACTTC.

The chain couples TRBV28 to TRBJ2-1, with 8 bases matching TRBD2. This CDR3 has 14 amino acids. Germline V CDR1 and CDR2: MDHEN, SYDVKM. J was trimmed by 9 bases and V by 3 bases; bases with no gene match: 7. In nucleotides, the CDR3 is TGTGCCAGCAGTTTGAAGCGGGAGCAGGGTGAGCAGTTCTTC. Protein sequence: CASSLKREQGEQFF.

The chain carries TRBV15 and TRBJ1-5, with D tentatively TRBD1 (6 bases). V shed 0 bases and J shed 6 bases, with 15 bases lying between them. CDR1 is LNHNV, CDR2 YYDKDF, per germline (reference sequence). The CDR3 is made up of 16 amino acids. The CDR3 bases are TGTGCCACCAGCAGAGAGACAGGATGGTCCGTTCAGCCCCAGCATTTT. This sequence encodes CATSRETGWSVQPQHF.

The V and J genes are TRBV19 and TRBJ1-6, with TRBD1 matching over 8 bases. The length of the CDR3 is 15 residues. Germline V gene sequence: CDR1 LNHDA, CDR2 SQIVND (reference sequence). J lost 9 bases, V lost 5 bases, and 9 bases had no gene match. The CDR3 loop is CASSPRGQGGSPLHF. The CDR3 region has the DNA TGTGCCAGTAGTCCTAGAGGACAGGGAGGTTCACCCCTCCACTTT.

This chain joins TRBV29-1 and TRBJ2-1, with a weak D call TRBD1 (6 bases). Germline CDR1 and CDR2: SQVTM and ANQGSEA. V dropped 7 bases and J dropped 9 bases, with 13 bases sitting between them. The CDR3 is 11 residues long. For the CDR3, the DNA is TGCAGCGCCCCACAGGGAACTGAGCAGTTCTTC. As protein: CSAPQGTEQFF.

This chain joins TRBV9 and TRBJ2-1, with 12 bases aligning to TRBD2. V shed 4 bases and J 8 bases; nucleotides not matched to a gene: 4. The germline V gene has CDR1 SGDLS and CDR2 YYNGEE. This CDR3 has 14 residues. CDR3 region: CASSPGLAGHEQFF. The CDR3 DNA follows: TGTGCCAGCAGCCCGGGACTAGCGGGTCATGAGCAGTTCTTC.

Turning to this clone: At one end the junction does not follow the germline gene, possibly because of a read error. The rearrangement links TRBV5-6 to TRBJ2-1, with D perhaps TRBD1 (5 bases). The germline V gene has CDR1 SGHDT and CDR2 YYEEEE. The CDR3 is 13 amino acids. The CDR3 spells CASTLVVGDEQFF. The CDR3 DNA is TGTGCCAGCACCTTGGTAGTAGGGGATGAGCAGTTCTTC.

In its sample, this clone was seen once. V and J are TRBV27 and TRBJ2-7, with no clear D. This CDR3 region has 11 residues. Germline CDR1 and CDR2: MNHEY and SMNVEV (reference sequence). Trimming pared 4 bases from V and 3 bases from J, leaving 4 bases between. CDR3 sequence reads: CASSYGYEQYF. CDR3 DNA sequence: TGTGCCAGCAGTTACGGCTACGAGCAGTACTTC.

The rearrangement uses TRBV7-6 and TRBJ1-1; 10 bases align to TRBD1. Germline V gene lookup returns CDR1 SGHVS and CDR2 FNYEAQ. The V gene end was trimmed by 5 bases and the J gene end by 1 base; junction bases not matched to a gene: 7. The length of the CDR3 is 16 residues. In DNA, the CDR3 is TGTGCCAGCAGCACCCGGGACAGGGGAGAGAACACTGAAGCTTTCTTT. Residues: CASSTRDRGENTEAFF.

This sequence joins TRBV7-9 and TRBJ1-5; D gene ambiguous. Germline CDR1 and CDR2: SEHNR and FQNEAQ (reference sequence). V was pared by 0 bases and J by 6 bases, with 3 bases between. CDR3 size: 12 residues. The CDR3 reads CASSLAAQPQHF. CDR3 in DNA: TGTGCCAGCAGCTTAGCGGCTCAGCCCCAGCATTTT.

The gene calls are TRBV6-1 and TRBJ2-3, with 10 bases fitting TRBD2. This CDR3 is built from 16 residues. Trimming at V came to 3 bases and at J to 5 bases, leaving 8 bases not matched to a gene. Germline CDR1 MNHNS, CDR2 SASEGT. CDR3 coding DNA: TGTGCCAGCAGTGAGAGCGGGGGGGGGCCAGAAGATACGCAGTATTTT. Translating it yields CASSESGGGPEDTQYF.

CDR3 sequence reads: CASSVLPSGGMDTQYF. Here the CDR3 DNA reads TGTGCCAGCAGCGTACTGCCCAGCGGGGGGATGGATACGCAGTATTTT. This chain uses TRBV9 with TRBJ2-3; 9 bases are a match to TRBD2. Trimming at V came to 1 base and at J to 6 bases, leaving 9 bases not matched to a gene. Germline V gene data show CDR1 as SGDLS and CDR2 as YYNGEE. The CDR3 is 16 residues long. The full variable domain, its missing parts supplied by reference TRBV9 and TRBJ2-3, is DSGVTQTPKHLITATGQRVTLRCSPRSGDLSVYWYQQSLDQGLQFLIQYYNGEERAKGNILERFSAQQFPDLHSELNLSSLELGDSALYFCASSVLPSGGMDTQYFGPGTRLTVL.